The table lists the clone carrying this T cell receptor (beta chain) with a count of one. CDR1 is MNHEY and CDR2 is SVGAGI in the germline V gene. CDR3 length: 14 amino acids. With 2 bases removed from V and 5 bases from J, the gap between germline ends came to 12 bases. As processed by the authors: Amplification of reference gene primers provided the estimated nucleated cell counts. Produced via immunoSEQ multiplex PCR; TCRdb's table is partial and in-frame only. Clone size and the V and J calls come from that table; the DNA yielded D and trimming. The sample holds around 120,000 clones, over 60% seen once. This entry is derived from a study of blood T cell repertoires in COVID-19. Study-level information: Sample material is recorded as cDNA or gDNA derived from T cells, B-cell-depleted T cells, or PBMCs.

The V gene is TRBV6-5, the J gene TRBJ1-1; tentative D call: TRBD1 (5 bases). This TCR was recovered from a man between 65 and 85 years old with acute or convalescent COVID-19. The sample was peripheral blood. In DNA, the CDR3 is TGTGCCAGCAGTTACGGGCAGGGAATGACTGAAGCTTTCTTT. Translated, it gives CASSYGQGMTEAFF.